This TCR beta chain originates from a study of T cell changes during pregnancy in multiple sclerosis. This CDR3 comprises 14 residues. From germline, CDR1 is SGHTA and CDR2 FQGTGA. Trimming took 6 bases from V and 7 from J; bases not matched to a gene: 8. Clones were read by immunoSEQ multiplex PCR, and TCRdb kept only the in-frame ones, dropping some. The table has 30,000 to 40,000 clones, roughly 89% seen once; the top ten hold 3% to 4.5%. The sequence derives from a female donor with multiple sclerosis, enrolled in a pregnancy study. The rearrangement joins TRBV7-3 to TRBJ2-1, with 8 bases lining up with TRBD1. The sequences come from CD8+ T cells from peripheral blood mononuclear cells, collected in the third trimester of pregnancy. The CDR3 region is CASSKGQASNEQFF. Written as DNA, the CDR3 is TGTGCCAGCAGTAAGGGACAGGCTAGTAATGAGCAGTTCTTC.